This is a list of T cell receptor beta chains from one sample in a study of beta chain features in type 1 diabetes. Here immunoSEQ multiplex PCR was the method, and the copy in TCRdb shows in-frame clones only, minus some. The sample records roughly 350,000 clones, 9.5% to 11% being singletons. Sequenced sample: naive CD4+ T cells from blood. The receptors derive from a woman in her twenties or thirties in good health. CDR3s include the opening cysteine and the closing phenylalanine or tryptophan. Fields, in order: V gene, CDR3 protein.

>TRBV28
CASCSMGSSYEQYF
>TRBV4-3
CASSQDTLLTNYGYTF
>TRBV5-6
CASSDQTGWNEQFF
>TRBV2
CASTKGGTGGINEQFF
>TRBV11-2
CASSLVRGIYEQYF
>TRBV7-2
CASSLSTGPQPQHF
>TRBV28
CASRFRGRALGELFF
>TRBV4-2
CASSQKQDASYNEQFF
>TRBV29-1
CSVLTGLADSYNEQFF
>TRBV14
CASSQSAGTPQYF
>TRBV9
CASSPSTGVTEAFF
>TRBV7-2
CASSRLVEAPIAKNIQYF
>TRBV18
CASSPRVGATKNIQYF
>TRBV9
CASSVVQALRGYTF
>TRBV18
CASSPLGSATYEQYF
>TRBV5-1
CASSFQQVRTDTQYF
>TRBV4-2
CASSQTSGSGAGELFF
>TRBV6-5
CASSYLISGTGVFF
>TRBV28
CASSLPEDSFKPQHF
>TRBV20-1
CSARVRDEQYF
>TRBV18
CASSLSNRGQETQYF
>TRBV7-9
CASSTDRAQPQHF
>TRBV10-3
CAISAGTENEQFF
>TRBV30
CAWTVAGGPGEQFF
>TRBV2
CASSTSPGHGGETQYF
>TRBV18
CASSPDRGRYEQYF
>TRBV2
CASRNGLADEQFF
>TRBV5-1
CASSLSGATDTQYF
>TRBV6-6
CASSTGTSLYGYTF
>TRBV29-1
CSVEVGGGSYNEQFF
>TRBV5-1
CASSRLGAGGVNEQYF
>TRBV6-5
CASSPGTGTDTQYF
>TRBV7-9
CASRQSGPNTEAFF
>TRBV7-9
CASSILMDTQYF
>TRBV10-3
CASNPGTEDTQYF
>TRBV27
CASSSNQETQYF
>TRBV2
CATGPRTGETQYF
>TRBV5-4
CASSWDSGTQETQYF
>TRBV2
CASRETSGHTDTQYF
>TRBV11-2
CASSWPSGSVQETQYF
>TRBV28
CASSLVQGRGSTDTQYF
>TRBV18
CASSPPIEREVNEQFF
>TRBV30
CACGTGGQETQYF
>TRBV29-1
CSVDGVRGRAGETQYF
>TRBV7-2
CASSSAIADRLNEQFF
>TRBV10-2
CASRLGQGVETQYF
>TRBV29-1
CSVYYKKEPQHF
>TRBV7-2
CASSLATGTDTQYF
>TRBV19
CASGAGVLISETQYF
>TRBV7-2
CASSLGRGYGYTF
>TRBV9
CASSFRTSGSYNEQFF
>TRBV30
CAWSADRELSYTF
>TRBV29-1
CSVDRGLATDTQYF
>TRBV27
CASSLGLAGSTDTQYF
>TRBV6-5
CASSLDRVYEQYF
>TRBV30
CAWDDSTNEKLFF
>TRBV28
CASSEAHFAGNTIYF
>TRBV6-5
CASSYSRAGGSYEQYF
>TRBV5-1
CASSFRPSGQETQYF